This T cell receptor beta chain comes out of a study of glioma-infiltrating T cells after dendritic cell vaccination. For the study at large: Glioblastoma patients came from Phase I and II dendritic cell vaccination trials.

Clones were read by immunoSEQ multiplex PCR, and TCRdb kept only the in-frame ones, dropping some. The data show roughly 47,000 clones, over 75% seen once. The sequences come from blood, collected before dendritic cell vaccination. The sequence came from a human donor with glioblastoma.

DNA for the CDR3: TGTGCCAGCAGCACCCAGAGACAGGGGGCGAGGACTGAAGCTTTCTTT. Amino acids: CASSTQRQGARTEAFF. The chain carries TRBV9 and TRBJ1-1; 10 bases match TRBD1. V gave up 4 bases and J gave up 5 bases; unmatched junction bases: 11. Germline V gene lookup returns CDR1 SGDLS and CDR2 YYNGEE. The CDR3 length is 16 residues.